The 26 T cell receptor beta chains presented below share a single source sample, sequenced in a study of blood T cells in healthy people across ages. Primed by a sample-barcoded 5' primer and a J-beta primer mix, a second PCR proceeded for roughly 6 to 12 cycles. TCRdb reanalysed the 5' RACE reads using MiXCR and keeps one entry per CDR3 protein. The sample carries hundreds of thousands of distinct CDR3 sequences, around 25% recorded once. The sample was also reused in another study, on T cells of mothers and their children.

The sample consisted of blood. These receptors were taken from a boy between 10 and 17 years old in good health.

In this sample, this clonotype turned up a few times. The chain employs TRBV12-3 or TRBV12-4 and TRBJ2-5; D is undetermined. V dropped 6 bases and J dropped 7 bases, with 18 bases sitting between them. CDR3 length equals 14 residues. The CDR3 coding sequence is TGTGCCAGCAGCAAGACGGGCGGTTTGGGGACCCAGTACTTC. This codes for CASSKTGGLGTQYF.

The chain couples TRBV5-1 to TRBJ2-1; 8 positions agree with TRBD2. Trimming took 0 bases from V and 1 from J; bases not matched to a gene: 9. The CDR3 extends over 18 amino acids. Per germline, CDR1 SGHRS and CDR2 YFSETQ. DNA of the CDR3: TGCGCCAGCAGCTTGGTTGGTAGCGGGACTACTTCCTACAATGAGCAGTTCTTC. Its translation is CASSLVGSGTTSYNEQFF.

There are many counts of this clonotype. The rearrangement joins TRBV10-3 to TRBJ2-5; 10 bases line up with TRBD1. J gave up 5 bases and V 6 bases, and 0 bases lay outside the gene matches. Germline CDR1 is ENHRY and CDR2 is SYGVKD. The CDR3 has 12 amino acids. The CDR3 spells CAIRDRGETQYF. DNA of the CDR3: TGTGCCATCAGGGACAGGGGGGAGACCCAGTACTTC.

This chain connects TRBV15 to TRBJ1-2, with D unresolved. Per germline, CDR1 LNHNV and CDR2 YYDKDF (reference sequence). There are 14 residues in the CDR3. Deletions cut 1 base from V and 2 bases from J, with 8 bases between. CDR3 loop: CATSRVGSNYGYTF. The CDR3 DNA reads TGTGCCACCAGCAGAGTCGGGAGCAACTATGGCTACACCTTC.

This clonotype was counted between two and nine times. The J gene is TRBJ1-1, the V gene TRBV4-2; a possible D gene is TRBD1 (5 bases). The CDR3 runs 15 residues. Trimming took off 0 bases at V and 1 base at J, with 9 bases between the two ends. Germline V gene lookup returns CDR1 LGHNA and CDR2 YNFKEQ. In DNA form, the CDR3 reads TGTGCCAGCAGCCAAGATCAGGGAGGGAACACTGAAGCTTTCTTT. It codes for CASSQDQGGNTEAFF.

The chain combines TRBV20-1 with TRBJ2-1, with D unclear. CDR3 size: 13 residues. Germline V lookup: CDR1 DFQATT, CDR2 SNEGSKA (reference sequence). Trimming left V 5 bases short and J 6 bases short, with 14 bases between. CDR3 amino acids: CSARTPGGNEQFF. In DNA form, the CDR3 reads TGCAGTGCTCGAACACCGGGCGGCAATGAGCAGTTCTTC.

There are a few counts of this clonotype. The chain links TRBV20-1 to TRBJ2-3; tentatively, D is TRBD2 (6 bases). The V end lost 6 bases, the J end lost 2 bases, and 15 bases lay between the germline ends. CDR3 length equals 14 residues. CDR1 and CDR2 from the germline V gene are DFQATT and SNEGSKA (reference sequence). The CDR3, as DNA: TGCAGTGCGCCCGCCGGCGGGGTCACAGATACGCAGTATTTT. Encoded protein: CSAPAGGVTDTQYF.

This clonotype was counted between two and nine times. V is TRBV29-1 and J is TRBJ2-1; D is unclear. Trimming shortened V by 3 bases and J by 0 bases, and 12 bases separated the two germline ends. Germline CDR1 SQVTM, CDR2 ANQGSEA. This CDR3 is 15 amino acids long. This CDR3 reads CSVEIPGSSYNEQFF. The CDR3 DNA sequence: TGCAGCGTTGAGATTCCAGGTAGCTCCTACAATGAGCAGTTCTTC.

Points on this clonotype: The germline gene is not matched at one end of the junction; a read error may be the cause. The chain is built from TRBV11-2 and TRBJ2-1, with D unresolved. This CDR3 is 14 amino acids long. Looked up from germline, CDR1 is SGHAT and CDR2 is FQNNGV. CDR3 amino acids: CASSPGSSDNEQFF. Here the CDR3 DNA reads TGTGCCAGCTCCCCGGGTAGCTCCGACAATGAGCAGTTCTTC. The full variable domain, in which reference TRBV11-2 and TRBJ2-1 provide the parts outside the CDR3, is EAGVAQSPRYKIIEKRQSVAFWCNPISGHATLYWYQQILGQGPKLLIQFQNNGVVDDSQLPKDRFSAERLKGVDSTLKIQPAKLEDSAVYLCASSPGSSDNEQFFGPGTRLTVL.

Only a few counts were recorded for this clonotype. The rearrangement uses TRBV12-3 or TRBV12-4 and TRBJ2-7, with 10 bases that match TRBD1. J gave up 5 bases and V 7 bases, and 8 bases lay outside the gene matches. The CDR3 contains 14 residues. CDR3 DNA: TGTGCCAGCACCCTGAGGGACAGGGGAAACGAGCAGTACTTC. Residues: CASTLRDRGNEQYF.

The J gene is TRBJ2-5, the V gene TRBV27; 11 bases fit TRBD1. The CDR3 covers 15 residues. Germline CDR1 is MNHEY and CDR2 is SMNVEV (reference sequence). V lost 6 bases to trimming and J lost 5 bases; unmatched junction nucleotides: 8. CDR3 DNA: TGTGCCAGCAGACAGGACAGGGGGCGCCGGGAGACCCAGTACTTC. Protein: CASRQDRGRRETQYF.

The J gene is TRBJ2-5, the V gene TRBV6-2 or TRBV6-3; TRBD1 might be the D (5 bases). TRBJ2-1 matches the DNA end more closely, so the J call is doubtful. Per germline, CDR1 MNHEY and CDR2 SVGEGT. CDR3 size: 14 residues. CDR3: CASSYGWGGNEQFF. As DNA, the CDR3 is TGTGCCAGCAGTTATGGTTGGGGCGGCAATGAGCAGTTCTTC.

This clonotype has a handful of counts. The V and J genes are TRBV4-1 and TRBJ2-3; 8 bases align to TRBD1. Germline CDR1 and CDR2: MGHRA and YSYEKL. This CDR3 region has 16 residues. The V segment lost 0 bases and the J segment 4 bases; nucleotides outside the gene matches: 6. The CDR3 sequence is CASSQEVTGGSDTQYF. The DNA of the CDR3 is TGCGCCAGCAGCCAAGAAGTAACAGGGGGGTCAGATACGCAGTATTTT.

This clonotype appeared a few times. This chain uses TRBV6-2 or TRBV6-3 with TRBJ1-1; D is uncertain. Looked up from germline, CDR1 is MNHEY and CDR2 is SVGEGT. The length of the CDR3 is 13 residues. Trimming removed 8 bases from V and 0 bases from J, with 10 bases in between. The CDR3 loop reads CASGNRLNTEAFF. As DNA, the CDR3 is TGTGCCAGCGGAAACAGATTGAACACTGAAGCTTTCTTT.

The chain uses TRBV5-1 and TRBJ2-1; 8 positions agree with TRBD1. J was trimmed by 4 bases and V by 0 bases; bases with no gene match: 9. The germline V gene has CDR1 SGHRS and CDR2 YFSETQ. The CDR3 covers 17 residues. CDR3 sequence: CASSLDRGQGGYNEQFF. In DNA, the CDR3 is TGCGCCAGCAGCTTGGATCGTGGACAGGGTGGATACAATGAGCAGTTCTTC.

This clonotype showed up just a few times. The chain couples TRBV6-2 or TRBV6-3 to TRBJ2-1; D is perhaps TRBD2 (7 bases). Germline V CDR1 and CDR2: MNHEY, SVGEGT. V was shortened by 7 bases and J by 7 bases, with 26 bases between the two germline ends. The CDR3 contains 17 residues. This CDR3 is CASTYIEWGGADNEQFF. The CDR3 nucleotides are TGTGCCAGCACCTACATCGAATGGGGGGGGGCGGATAATGAGCAGTTCTTC.

This clonotype has just a few counts. Because it lacks the conserved phenylalanine or tryptophan at the end, this CDR3 is likely a read error. The chain joins TRBV15 to TRBJ1-5; 7 bases match TRBD1. CDR1 is LNHNV, CDR2 YYDKDF, per germline (reference sequence). This CDR3 region has 18 residues. V lost 0 bases, J lost 0 bases, and 8 bases stayed unmatched. The CDR3 is CATSREGDRRFSNQPQHL. The CDR3, as DNA: TGTGCCACCAGCAGAGAGGGGGACAGACGCTTTAGCAATCAGCCCCAGCATCTT.

There are a few counts of this clonotype. The V call is TRBV12-3 or TRBV12-4, the J call TRBJ1-4, with 7 positions matching TRBD1. Trimming took 4 bases from V and 5 from J; bases not matched to a gene: 4. The CDR3 consists of 14 residues. The CDR3 reads CASSWGTENEKLFF. The CDR3 coding sequence is TGTGCCAGCAGTTGGGGGACAGAAAATGAAAAACTGTTTTTT.

This clonotype was counted a few times. Sequence at one end of the junction differs from germline and may be a read error. The chain combines TRBV25-1 with TRBJ1-5, with a possible D match to TRBD1 (5 bases). Germline CDR1 reads MGHDK; CDR2 reads SYGVNS. The CDR3 loop spans 15 amino acids. CDR3 DNA: TGTGCCGGCAGTGAGTCAGGGCTCATCAATCAGCCCCAGCATTTT. Translation: CAGSESGLINQPQHF.

The chain is built from TRBV19 and TRBJ2-5; D gene uncertain. V lost 5 bases and J 5 bases, leaving 18 bases between the germline ends. CDR1 is LNHDA, CDR2 SQIVND, per germline (reference sequence). The CDR3 spans 15 residues. Written as DNA, the CDR3 is TGTGCCAGTAGTTCTATTGACTTGGGATCGGAGACCCAGTACTTC. Protein: CASSSIDLGSETQYF.

This clonotype was found many times. The rearrangement uses TRBV7-9 and TRBJ2-1, with D uncertain. With 0 bases removed from V and 5 bases from J, the gap between germline ends came to 8 bases. The V gene's germline CDR1 is SEHNR and CDR2 FQNEAQ (reference sequence). The CDR3 runs 14 residues. The CDR3 sequence: CASSLALDNNEQFF. CDR3 sequence (DNA): TGTGCCAGCAGCTTAGCGTTGGATAACAATGAGCAGTTCTTC.

Remarks on this clonotype: The junction departs from the called germline gene at one end, perhaps through a read error. This rearrangement joins TRBV24-1 to TRBJ2-6, with a possible D match to TRBD1 (5 bases). The CDR3 runs to 17 residues. The germline gives CDR1 KGHDR, CDR2 SFDVKD. The CDR3 DNA is TGTGCCACCAATGATTCGCATCCAGGGCCTGGGGCCAACGTCCTGACTTTC. Translating it yields CATNDSHPGPGANVLTF.

The chain uses TRBV29-1 and TRBJ1-5, with 7 nucleotides matching TRBD1. This CDR3 has 13 amino acids. The V gene end was trimmed by 7 bases and the J gene end by 0 bases; junction bases not matched to a gene: 3. The germline gives CDR1 SQVTM, CDR2 ANQGSEA. The CDR3 loop reads CSAQGDSNQPQHF. The CDR3 DNA sequence: TGCAGCGCCCAGGGGGATAGCAATCAGCCCCAGCATTTT.

The chain links TRBV20-1 to TRBJ2-5; a possible D gene is TRBD1 (5 bases). The better agreement between TRBJ2-7 and the DNA end casts doubt on the J call. There are 13 residues in the CDR3. Germline loops: CDR1 DFQATT, CDR2 SNEGSKA (reference sequence). The chain's CDR3 is CSARDIESYEQYF. The CDR3 DNA reads as TGCAGTGCTAGGGACATTGAGAGCTACGAGCAGTACTTC.

The chain recombines TRBV18 with TRBJ2-7; weak D call: TRBD1 (5 bases). V was clipped by 2 bases and J by 2 bases, with 10 bases between them. CDR3 length: 14 residues. Per germline, CDR1 KGHSH and CDR2 LQKENI. CDR3 nucleotide sequence: TGTGCCAGCTCACCAGAGACAGTAACCTACGAGCAGTACTTC. Amino acids: CASSPETVTYEQYF.

The chain links TRBV4-2 to TRBJ2-1; TRBD2 agrees at 9 bases. There are 16 residues in the CDR3. In germline, CDR1 is LGHNA, CDR2 YNFKEQ. After removal of 0 bases from V and 4 bases from J, the junction contained 4 bases not matched to a gene. The CDR3: CASSQEGLAQYNEQFF. DNA of the CDR3: TGTGCCAGCAGCCAAGAAGGACTAGCGCAATACAATGAGCAGTTCTTC.